This T cell receptor (beta chain) emerged from a study of blood T cell repertoires in COVID-19. This CDR3 has 15 amino acids. Trimming took off 4 bases at V and 3 bases at J, with 16 bases between the two ends. CDR1 and CDR2 (germline): SGHRS, YFSETQ. Participants' own reports of clinical history determined their cohort assignment. The data were produced by immunoSEQ multiplex PCR, yet TCRdb's version contains in-frame clones alone and is incomplete. The profile covers a few hundred thousand clones, with about 83% appearing a single time and approximately 6.6% taken by the ten largest. Source material: PBMCs or T cells enriched from blood (not recorded which). The chain recombines TRBV5-1 with TRBJ2-5; D remains unclear. This sequence originates from a woman in her 40s who had recovered from COVID-19. Written as DNA, the CDR3 is TGCGCCAGCAGCCCGGGTGGTAGTCGGGAAGAGACCCAGTACTTC. Amino acids: CASSPGGSREETQYF.